Below, 3 T cell receptor beta chains from the same sample are listed, as sequenced in a study of blood T cells in healthy people across ages. Combining a sample-barcoded 5' primer with a J-beta primer mix, a second PCR ran for roughly 6 to 11 cycles. Each CDR3 protein is one row after TCRdb ran MiXCR on the 5' RACE reads. The sample yields 750,000 to 950,000 distinct CDR3 sequences, 40% to 65% seen once. Material: blood. These receptors were taken from an elderly man in good health.

The chain combines TRBV7-2 with TRBJ2-7; TRBD1 aligns across 10 bases. Germline CDR1 reads SGHTA; CDR2 reads FQGNSA. V dropped 3 bases and J dropped 2; count of bases not matched to a gene: 13. The length of the CDR3 is 18 residues. The CDR3 region is CASSFQTVGTGDPYEQYF. The CDR3 region has the DNA TGTGCCAGCAGCTTCCAGACCGTAGGGACAGGGGATCCCTACGAGCAGTACTTC.

The chain couples TRBV6-1 to TRBJ1-5, with D hard to call. Germline loops: CDR1 MNHNS, CDR2 SASEGT. The ends were cut back, 8 bases at V and 0 bases at J, with 11 bases in the middle. The CDR3 is 14 residues long. The CDR3 here is CASRGSVSNQPQHF. In DNA form, the CDR3 reads TGTGCCAGCCGTGGAAGCGTTAGCAATCAGCCCCAGCATTTT.

V and J are TRBV4-1 and TRBJ1-5; D gene uncertain. CDR3 size: 15 residues. CDR1 MGHRA and CDR2 YSYEKL come from the germline V gene. The V and J ends lost 2 bases and 0 bases respectively, with 8 bases between them. The CDR3 sequence: CASSQYPNSNQPQHF. CDR3 bases: TGCGCCAGCAGCCAATATCCGAATAGCAATCAGCCCCAGCATTTT.